This is a list of T cell receptor beta chains from one sample in a study of shared clonotypes between healthy human individuals. TCRdb's table, derived via immunoSEQ multiplex PCR, lists solely in-frame clones and lacks some. Of about a million clones listed, 70% to 85% are singletons. Sample: memory CD4+ T cells from PBMCs. The source of these receptors is a man between 18 and 29 years old in good health. Some clones in this sample may be carry-over from other donors' samples. The CDR3 runs from the conserved cysteine through the conserved F or W. D genes are given only for firm matches. Size values are once, few and many counts, or a class for expanded clones, and some rows have none.

TRBJ2-7,TRBV30,many,NA,TGTGCCTGGAGTGTACGTATCGGGAGCGCCCTCTCCTACGAGCAGTACTTC,CAWSVRIGSALSYEQYF
TRBJ2-3,TRBV19,NA,NA,TGTGCCAGTAGTATAAGGGGGGAAACTGGTTCGCAGTATTTT,CASSIRGETGSQYF
TRBJ2-3,TRBV7-2,NA,TRBD2,TGTGCCAGCAGCTGGCCCGGGACTAGCGGCACAGATACGCAGTATTTT,CASSWPGTSGTDTQYF
TRBJ2-4,TRBV4-3,NA,NA,TGCGCCAGCAGCCGCCAACCCCTACAGGGCCCCTTAGCCAAAAACATTCAGTACTTC,CASSRQPLQGPLAKNIQYF
TRBJ1-1,TRBV18,NA,NA,TGTGCCAGCTCACCCTATAGGACTACACAGAACACTGAAGCTTTCTTT,CASSPYRTTQNTEAFF
TRBJ2-3,TRBV7-7,once,NA,TGTGCCAGCAGCCGCGCTAGCCGCACAGATACGCAGTATTTT,CASSRASRTDTQYF
TRBJ1-4,TRBV6-1,NA,NA,TGTGCCAGCAGTGAAACATGGGAAAAACTGTTTTTT,CASSETWEKLFF
TRBJ1-5,TRBV28,NA,NA,TGTGCCAGCAGTTCCCAGCATCAGCCCCAGCATTTT,CASSSQHQPQHF
TRBJ2-3,TRBV29-1,NA,TRBD2,TGCAGCGTTGGGGGACTACTACGCACAGATACGCAGTATTTT,CSVGGLLRTDTQYF
TRBJ2-3,TRBV5-1,few,NA,TGCGCCAGCAGCTTGGCTAGCCGGGATACGCAGTATTTT,CASSLASRDTQYF
TRBJ2-7,TRBV9,NA,NA,TGTGCCAGCAGCCTAGGGGGGTTCCCAGGGGCCTACGAGCAGTACTTC,CASSLGGFPGAYEQYF
TRBJ2-1,TRBV7-2,NA,NA,TGTGCCAGCAGCATAGGGGCTGAGCAGTTCTTC,CASSIGAEQFF
TRBJ2-6,TRBV27,NA,NA,TGTGCCAGCAGTCCGCCCGGACGGGCCCCTGGGGCCAACGTCCTGACTTTC,CASSPPGRAPGANVLTF
TRBJ2-3,TRBV5-4,NA,NA,TGTGCCAGCAGCTCCGGAGGGCGGGCCAGCACAGATACGCAGTATTTT,CASSSGGRASTDTQYF
TRBJ2-3,TRBV28,NA,NA,TGTGCCAGCAGTTCCCTCTACCCGGTCCGGGACACAGATACGCAGTATTTT,CASSSLYPVRDTDTQYF
TRBJ1-2,TRBV30,NA,NA,TGTGCCTGGAGTGTAGGCCAGGGCCATGGCTACACCTTC,CAWSVGQGHGYTF
TRBJ2-3,TRBV18,NA,TRBD1,TGTGCCAGCTCATCTCTGACAGGGGAGGATACGCAGTATTTT,CASSSLTGEDTQYF
TRBJ2-7,TRBV28,NA,TRBD2,TGTGCCAGCAGTCCTACGACTAGCGGGTCCTACGAGCAGTACTTC,CASSPTTSGSYEQYF
TRBJ1-1,TRBV30,NA,NA,TGTGGCCTGGATCGTTGGGACATGAACACTGAAGCTTTCTTT,CGLDRWDMNTEAFF
TRBJ2-2,TRBV11-3,NA,NA,TGTGCCAGCAGCCGAGGCACCGGGGAGCTGTTTTTT,CASSRGTGELFF